Many counts were recorded for the clone carrying this TCR beta chain. Its target is not known. This specimen belongs to a study of early T cells in non-severe SARS-CoV-2 infection. Turning to the study itself: Sequencing used unsorted whole-blood bulk RNA, so chains lack pairing.

Study outcomes and limitations: The VDJdb matching leaned toward anti-spike CD8 responses and overlooked private and CD4 specificities.

Attached unique molecular identifiers marked individual cDNA molecules. TCRdb called the 5' RACE reads again in MiXCR, with one record for every CDR3 protein. The data hold 55,000 to 65,000 distinct CDR3 sequences, with roughly an eighth observed a single time. The sample here was whole blood, taken at baseline. The sequence came from an adult who was a healthcare worker with PCR-confirmed SARS-CoV-2 infection or an uninfected control (not recorded which).

CDR3 sequence: CASSYSLSNQPQHF. CDR3 sequence (DNA): TGTGCCAGCAGTTACTCGTTGAGCAATCAGCCCCAGCATTTT. This rearrangement joins TRBV6-2 or TRBV6-3 to TRBJ1-5; D is uncertain. CDR1 and CDR2 from the germline V gene are MNHEY and SVGEGT. The CDR3 length is 14 residues. The V end lost 0 bases, the J end lost 1 base, and 4 bases lay between the germline ends.